This TCR beta chain was captured in a study of Graves' ophthalmopathy and Graves' hyperthyroidism. The CDR3 runs to 15 residues. The germline V gene has CDR1 MNHEY and CDR2 SVGAGI. V lost 4 bases, J lost 7 bases, and 13 bases stayed unmatched. RNA served as the template for amplifying TCR beta CDR3 regions. HTBI-primed first-round RT-PCR preceded second-round multiplex PCR. From the multiplex PCR reads, TCRdb called clonotypes with MiXCR, one entry per CDR3 protein. Of a few hundred thousand distinct CDR3 sequences listed, 17% are singletons. Remarks on this clonotype: Its specificity is not known.

Study conclusions and caveats: Also, most clonotypes expanded in the thyroid above 0.001 frequency appeared in blood. Ophthalmopathy could be told apart from stable hyperthyroidism by a 13-signature model (around 88% sensitivity, around 84% specificity).

Among the hyperthyroidism patients, all were newly diagnosed, aged 18 to 65, with under 2 months' duration. No donor had other autoimmune disease, uncontrolled infection, pregnancy or lactation. The clonotype originates from an adult woman with stable Graves' hyperthyroidism. The sequencing input was peripheral blood. J is TRBJ2-7 and V is TRBV6-5; TRBD1 matches 7 bases. The CDR3 DNA follows: TGTGCCAGCAGTTTATACGACAGGGTAAGGGGTGAGCAGTACTTC. Translation: CASSLYDRVRGEQYF.